A selection of T cell receptor beta chains follows, all from one sample in a study of T cells in Graves' hyperthyroidism and ophthalmopathy. TCRdb redid the calling of the multiplex PCR reads with MiXCR, one entry per CDR3 protein. The sample has some 700,000 distinct CDR3 sequences, roughly 17% seen once; the top ten hold roughly a sixth. Sequenced input: blood. The receptors stem from a man between 45 and 60 years old with Graves' hyperthyroidism. Each CDR3 is given with its conserved first and last residue. D genes are given only for firm matches. Some rows mark clone size as missing; the rest say once, few, many or name a class of expanded clone.

cdr3_aa cdr3_nt v_call d_call j_call clone_size
CASSSGTTNTGELFF TGTGCCAGCAGCTCCGGGACTACCAACACCGGGGAGCTGTTTTTT TRBV7-3 TRBD2 TRBJ2-2 many
CASSEARGQGNPSGNTIYF TGCGCCAGCAGTGAGGCCCGGGGACAGGGAAATCCCTCTGGAAACACCATATATTTT TRBV10-1 TRBD1 TRBJ1-3 .
CASSQVRGDGYTF TGTGCCAGCAGCCAAGTTCGAGGGGATGGCTACACCTTC TRBV3-1 . TRBJ1-2 .
CASSLGGMRETQYF TGTGCCAGCAGTTTGGGCGGGATGCGGGAGACCCAGTACTTC TRBV28 . TRBJ2-5 .
CASSVTGDNQPQHF TGTGCCAGTAGTGTGACAGGGGACAATCAGCCCCAGCATTTT TRBV19 TRBD1 TRBJ1-5 .
CATSVFQGNTIYF TGTGCCACCAGCGTGTTCCAGGGAAACACCATATATTTT TRBV15 . TRBJ1-3 .
CASSPYAIGTYEQYF TGTGCCAGCAGCCCTTACGCCATCGGCACCTACGAGCAGTACTTC TRBV6-1 . TRBJ2-7 few
CASSQENAGSYYGYTF TGCGCCAGCAGCCAGGAAAACGCCGGGAGCTACTATGGCTACACCTTC TRBV4-3 . TRBJ1-2 .
CASSVSTGGIYEQYF TGTGCCAGCAGTGTTTCGACAGGGGGCATCTACGAGCAGTACTTC TRBV28 TRBD1 TRBJ2-7 .
CASSHAGTSGTDTQYF TGCGCCAGCAGCCACGCCGGGACTAGCGGCACAGATACGCAGTATTTT TRBV5-1 TRBD2 TRBJ2-3 .
CASSDRGNEQFF TGTGCCAGCAGTGATAGGGGGAATGAGCAGTTCTTC TRBV2 . TRBJ2-1 many
CASSSSQGDTEAFF TGTGCCAGCAGTTCAAGTCAGGGGGACACTGAAGCTTTCTTT TRBV6-1 TRBD1 TRBJ1-1 many
CASSRANYGYTF TGTGCCAGCAGCCGAGCCAACTATGGCTACACCTTC TRBV28 . TRBJ1-2 many
CASSQGLTTVQPQHF TGCGCCAGCAGCCAAGGGTTGACGACAGTTCAGCCCCAGCATTTT TRBV4-1 . TRBJ1-5 .
CASSYSTENSYNEQFF TGTGCCAGCAGTTACTCAACGGAGAACTCCTACAATGAGCAGTTCTTC TRBV6-2/TRBV6-3 . TRBJ2-1 many
CASRAQGALYEQYF TGTGCCAGCAGGGCACAGGGTGCCCTCTACGAGCAGTACTTC TRBV28 . TRBJ2-7 many
CASSLFIGLDTGTSPYEQYF TGTGCCAGCAGTTTATTCATAGGACTGGACACCGGGACTAGCCCTTACGAGCAGTACTTC TRBV27 TRBD2 TRBJ2-7 .
CASSPYQGPSGGREQFF TGTGCCAGCAGCCCTTACCAAGGTCCTAGCGGAGGGAGGGAGCAGTTCTTC TRBV7-3 TRBD2 TRBJ2-1 few
CASSQETGWNTEAFF TGTGCCAGCAGCCAAGAAACGGGATGGAACACTGAAGCTTTCTTT TRBV14 . TRBJ1-1 many
CASSELWEGPADTQYF TGTGCCAGCAGTGAACTGTGGGAGGGCCCCGCAGATACGCAGTATTTT TRBV2 TRBD2 TRBJ2-3 .
CASSPGQGYSYEQYF TGTGCCAGTAGTCCCGGACAGGGTTACTCCTACGAGCAGTACTTC TRBV5-1 TRBD1 TRBJ2-7 many
CSARDRGTGNTQYF TGCAGTGCTAGAGATCGGGGGACTGGGAATACGCAGTATTTT TRBV20-1 . TRBJ2-3 few
CASRTAVQETQYF TGTGCCAGCAGGACAGCGGTCCAAGAGACCCAGTACTTC TRBV6-1 . TRBJ2-5 .
CASSFRRLALGANVLTF TGTGCCAGCAGTTTCCGGCGGCTAGCTCTTGGGGCCAACGTCCTGACTTTC TRBV27 . TRBJ2-6 few
CASRPPGGRTGELFF TGTGCCAGCAGACCTCCAGGGGGCAGGACCGGGGAGCTGTTTTTT TRBV27 TRBD1 TRBJ2-2 many
CASRLQGNGADTQYF TGCGCCAGCAGACTTCAGGGAAACGGGGCAGATACGCAGTATTTT TRBV5-1 . TRBJ2-3 .
CASSLGVREQYF TGCGCCAGCAGCTTGGGTGTGCGAGAGCAGTACTTC TRBV5-1 . TRBJ2-7 many
CASSLVPGGGGPQRF TGTGCCAGCAGTTTGGTGCCGGGGGGCGGCGGGCCCCAGCGTTTT TRBV12-3/TRBV12-4 . TRBJ1-5 .
CASSGGGETQYF TGTGCCAGCAGCGGAGGAGGCGAGACCCAGTACTTC TRBV9 . TRBJ2-5 many
CASRVDNEQFF TGTGCCAGCAGGGTTGACAATGAGCAGTTCTTC TRBV7-3 . TRBJ2-1 many
CASSLLGGLANEQFF TGTGCCAGCAGTTTATTAGGGGGACTGGCAAATGAGCAGTTCTTC TRBV28 . TRBJ2-1 many
CASSRASGSRETQYF TGTGCCAGCTCACGGGCTAGCGGGAGTAGAGAGACCCAGTACTTC TRBV18 TRBD2 TRBJ2-5 few
CSVEVRTGAGYTF TGCAGCGTTGAAGTTAGGACAGGGGCTGGCTACACCTTC TRBV29-1 TRBD1 TRBJ1-2 many
CASSSGTEDQPQHF TGTGCCAGCAGCTCCGGGACAGAGGATCAGCCCCAGCATTTT TRBV11-3 TRBD1 TRBJ1-5 .
CASSPRGRNNEQFF TGTGCCAGCTCACCCCGGGGCCGAAACAATGAGCAGTTCTTC TRBV18 . TRBJ2-1 .
CASTLVGENYGYTF TGCGCCAGCACCTTGGTGGGGGAGAACTATGGCTACACCTTC TRBV5-1 . TRBJ1-2 few
CASSLVGQGAGELFF TGTGCCAGCAGTTTAGTTGGGCAGGGGGCCGGGGAGCTGTTTTTT TRBV12-3/TRBV12-4 TRBD1 TRBJ2-2 few
CASSLRRSDEQYF TGTGCCAGCAGTTTACGGCGGAGCGACGAGCAGTACTTC TRBV28 . TRBJ2-7 many
CASSVPQVPDDSPLHF TGTGCCAGCAGCGTACCCCAGGTACCTGACGATTCACCCCTCCACTTT TRBV5-5 . TRBJ1-6 .
CASSKALAGVTDTQYF TGTGCCAGCAGCAAAGCTCTAGCGGGAGTAACAGATACGCAGTATTTT TRBV3-1 TRBD2 TRBJ2-3 once
CSADRGFTDTQYF TGCAGCGCGGACAGGGGGTTCACAGATACGCAGTATTTT TRBV29-1 TRBD1 TRBJ2-3 .
CASLEQEAGELFF TGTGCCAGTCTTGAGCAGGAGGCCGGGGAGCTGTTTTTT TRBV19 . TRBJ2-2 .
CASSLTRASRTGELFF TGTGCCAGCAGCTTAACGCGGGCTAGCCGCACCGGGGAGCTGTTTTTT TRBV7-2 . TRBJ2-2 few
CASMSGKGWKGQYF TGTGCCAGCATGAGCGGGAAAGGGTGGAAGGGGCAGTACTTC TRBV28 TRBD2 TRBJ2-7 many
CASSKDRGVHEQYF TGTGCCAGCAGCAAGGACAGGGGAGTCCACGAGCAGTACTTC TRBV7-8 TRBD1 TRBJ2-7 many
CASSIGAYYGGPNTEAFF TGTGCCAGTAGTATAGGGGCTTATTACGGGGGACCGAACACTGAAGCTTTCTTT TRBV19 . TRBJ1-1 few
CASSLGAGGFGYTF TGTGCCAGCAGCTTAGGGGCAGGAGGTTTTGGCTACACCTTC TRBV7-9 . TRBJ1-2 few
CAWRDRNTEAFF TGTGCCTGGAGGGACAGGAACACTGAAGCTTTCTTT TRBV30 . TRBJ1-1 many
CASRLVAGGPGEQFF TGTGCCAGCAGACTGGTAGCGGGAGGGCCGGGTGAGCAGTTCTTC TRBV6-1 TRBD2 TRBJ2-1 many